Reported below is one TCR beta chain. Its antigen is undetermined. The source of the sample is a study of vaccination and CD4 T cells after COVID-19. Study-level information: The peptides that stimulated the cells were overlapping spike peptides from SARS-CoV-2, HCoV-NL63, HCoV-OC43 and HCoV-229E.

Regarding treatment: roughly 10-day PBMC culture with coronavirus spike peptide pools or control peptides (ViraFEST assay). Trimming removed 5 bases from V and 8 bases from J; junction bases left unmatched: 13. CDR3 length: 15 amino acids. CDR1 SGHNT and CDR2 YENEEA come from the germline V gene. Oncomine TCR Beta short-read sequencing was applied to DNA from cultured CD4+ T cells. TCRdb analysed the PCR reads with MiXCR anew, one entry per CDR3 protein. The table lists over 13,000 distinct CDR3 sequences, under 25% of them singletons, with about 16% in the top ten. This clonotype was obtained from a human donor with COVID-19. What was sequenced was cultured CD4+ T cells from blood. The chain uses TRBV11-3 and TRBJ2-7; 9 nucleotides align to TRBD2. The CDR3 nucleotides are TGTGCCAGCAGCCCAACAGCGGGGGGTCCGACGAAGCAGTACTTC. As protein: CASSPTAGGPTKQYF.